The 22 T cell receptor beta chains presented below share a single source sample, sequenced in a study of CD8 T cells in ankylosing spondylitis. TCRdb called the 5' RACE reads again in MiXCR, with one record for every CDR3 protein. The repertoire holds about 340,000 distinct CDR3 sequences, with 20% as singletons. The sequenced sample consisted of blood, either unsorted or a sorted T cell fraction (not recorded which). Source of these receptors: a male donor with ankylosing spondylitis or in good health (not recorded which).

This clonotype was recorded a few times. V usage is TRBV11-2 and J usage is TRBJ2-7, with D possibly matching TRBD1 (6 bases). The CDR3 runs 13 residues. Trimming cost V 2 bases and J 3 bases, with 8 bases left between them. Germline V gene lookup returns CDR1 SGHAT and CDR2 FQNNGV. The CDR3 region has the DNA TGTGCCAGCAGCTTACACAGGGTCTACGAGCAGTACTTC. The encoded protein is CASSLHRVYEQYF.

CDR3 nucleotide sequence: TGTGCCAGCAGGGACTGGGGGGCCCACACAGATACGCAGTATTTT. This sequence encodes CASRDWGAHTDTQYF. The genes are TRBV2 and TRBJ2-3; either TRBD1 or TRBD2 may fit D (6 bases each). This CDR3 has 15 amino acids. Trimming removed 6 bases at V and 2 bases at J, with 15 bases between. Germline CDR1 is SNHLY and CDR2 is FYNNEI. The variable domain in full, completed from reference TRBV2 and TRBJ2-3, reads EPEVTQTPSHQVTQMGQEVILRCVPISNHLYFYWYRQILGQKVEFLVSFYNNEISEKSEIFDDQFSVERPDGSNFTLKIRSTKLEDSAMYFCASRDWGAHTDTQYFGPGTRLTVL.

V gene TRBV12-3 or TRBV12-4 combines with J gene TRBJ2-7; 11 nucleotides line up with TRBD1. V shed 5 bases, J shed 3 bases, and the junction held 6 bases outside the gene matches. This CDR3 comprises 15 residues. CDR3 amino acids: CASSLGQGAFYEQYF. The CDR3 coding sequence is TGTGCCAGCAGTCTCGGACAGGGGGCTTTCTACGAGCAGTACTTC.

V usage is TRBV7-8 and J usage is TRBJ2-3; 8 nucleotides match TRBD1. V gave up 7 bases and J gave up 9 bases; unmatched junction bases: 9. Germline V lookup: CDR1 SGHVS, CDR2 FQNEAQ. The CDR3 has 13 amino acids. Here the CDR3 DNA reads TGTGCCAGCATCCCCCAACAGGGGGTAACGCAGTATTTT. It codes for CASIPQQGVTQYF.

The sample holds a few counts of this clonotype. V gene TRBV5-1 combines with J gene TRBJ2-7; D not certain. Between the trimmed V and J ends, which lost 0 bases and 4 bases, there was a span of 11 bases. The CDR3 is 14 amino acids. The germline gives CDR1 SGHRS, CDR2 YFSETQ. CDR3 in DNA: TGCGCCAGCAGCTTGGAATCCAGAGAATACGAGCAGTACTTC. Its protein is CASSLESREYEQYF.

This clonotype was found a few times. The CDR3 sequence is CSVVQGAEETQYF. CDR3 sequence (DNA): TGCAGCGTTGTTCAGGGGGCGGAGGAGACCCAGTACTTC. J is TRBJ2-5 and V is TRBV29-1, with 8 bases lining up with TRBD1. With 4 bases clipped from V and 5 bases from J, the junction kept 6 bases outside the gene matches. Germline CDR1 SQVTM, CDR2 ANQGSEA. The CDR3 has 13 residues.

The gene calls are TRBV15 and TRBJ2-3; weak D call: TRBD2 (5 bases). Trimming shortened V by 0 bases and J by 0 bases, and 7 bases separated the two germline ends. Germline loops: CDR1 LNHNV, CDR2 YYDKDF (reference sequence). This CDR3 spans 15 amino acids. This chain's CDR3 is CATSRERASTDTQYF. The DNA for the CDR3 is TGTGCCACCAGCAGAGAGCGGGCTAGCACAGATACGCAGTATTTT.

This clonotype was observed a handful of times. This chain connects TRBV27 to TRBJ2-5; TRBD2 matches at 12 bases. Trimming removed 5 bases from V and 4 bases from J; junction bases left unmatched: 11. Germline assignment: CDR1 MNHEY and CDR2 SMNVEV (reference sequence). The CDR3 runs 17 residues. The DNA for the CDR3 is TGTGCCAGCAGTCACTCTAGCGGGGGGGCAGTAGGAGAGACCCAGTACTTC. This encodes CASSHSSGGAVGETQYF.

This clonotype appeared many times. The chain joins TRBV28 to TRBJ2-3, with 7 positions matching TRBD2. Germline assignment: CDR1 MDHEN and CDR2 SYDVKM. CDR3 length: 13 residues. Trimming cost V 6 bases and J 6 bases; bases outside gene matches: 6. In DNA, the CDR3 is TGTGCCAGCAGGGGAGGGCATCAGGATACGCAGTATTTT. Protein sequence: CASRGGHQDTQYF.

V and J are TRBV28 and TRBJ2-7; D remains ambiguous. V was shortened by 3 bases and J by 0 bases, with 15 bases between the two germline ends. Germline V gives CDR1 MDHEN, CDR2 SYDVKM. CDR3 length: 16 residues. The CDR3 here is CASSFPRTRSSYEQYF. CDR3 bases: TGTGCCAGCAGTTTCCCCCGGACGAGAAGCTCCTACGAGCAGTACTTC. Based on the CDR3 plus reference TRBV28 and TRBJ2-7, the full variable domain is DVKVTQSSRYLVKRTGEKVFLECVQDMDHENMFWYRQDPGLGLRLIYFSYDVKMKEKGDIPEGYSVSREKKERFSLILESASTNQTSMYLCASSFPRTRSSYEQYFGPGTRLTVT.

This clonotype was seen a handful of times. V is TRBV7-9 and J is TRBJ2-7; D might be TRBD1 (5 bases). The CDR3 is 15 amino acids. V dropped 1 base and J dropped 0 bases, with 10 bases sitting between them. Germline V CDR1 and CDR2: SEHNR, FQNEAQ (reference sequence). The CDR3 reads CASSLGAGPSYEQYF. In nucleotides, the CDR3 is TGTGCCAGCAGCTTAGGGGCAGGGCCCTCCTACGAGCAGTACTTC.

This rearrangement joins TRBV12-3 or TRBV12-4 to TRBJ1-5; D is undetermined. Between the trimmed V and J ends, which lost 5 bases and 0 bases, there was a span of 5 bases. The length of the CDR3 is 13 residues. The CDR3: CASSTNSNQPQHF. CDR3 DNA sequence: TGTGCCAGCAGTACCAATAGCAATCAGCCCCAGCATTTT.

This clonotype was counted between two and nine times. The chain is built from TRBV13 and TRBJ2-1; possibly TRBD2 for D (6 bases). The CDR3 is made up of 16 amino acids. V lost 0 bases and J lost 4, with 13 bases in between. Germline V gene lookup returns CDR1 PRHDT and CDR2 FYEKMQ (reference sequence). CDR3 coding DNA: TGTGCCAGCAGCTTAGGAGCGGGCGAAGATTACAATGAGCAGTTCTTC. Amino acid sequence: CASSLGAGEDYNEQFF.

The table lists this clonotype with a few counts. V usage is TRBV7-8 and J usage is TRBJ2-5, with a possible D match to TRBD2 (5 bases). Trimming took 5 bases from V and 3 from J, leaving 28 bases between them. The CDR3 consists of 19 residues. Germline-derived CDR1 and CDR2 are SGHVS and FQNEAQ. The CDR3 region is CASSPKPPGREGSEETQYF. Here the CDR3 DNA reads TGTGCCAGCAGCCCAAAACCACCAGGACGGGAAGGTTCAGAAGAGACCCAGTACTTC.

This clonotype turned up a few times. This chain connects TRBV29-1 to TRBJ2-1; a possible D gene is TRBD2 (5 bases). The CDR3 has 17 residues. CDR1 and CDR2 from the germline V gene are SQVTM and ANQGSEA. The ends were cut back, 3 bases at V and 0 bases at J, with 18 bases in the middle. CDR3 coding DNA: TGCAGCGTTGATGATAGCGAGGGCGGCGCCTCCTACAATGAGCAGTTCTTC. Protein product: CSVDDSEGGASYNEQFF.

This chain joins TRBV12-3 or TRBV12-4 and TRBJ1-1; D is unclear. Trimming took off 5 bases at V and 4 bases at J, with 14 bases between the two ends. The CDR3 has 14 amino acids. DNA for the CDR3: TGTGCCAGCAGTGCGGCCGCGATTGGCACTGAAGCTTTCTTT. It yields the protein CASSAAAIGTEAFF.

This clonotype has just one count. J is TRBJ2-3 and V is TRBV5-1, with a weak D call TRBD2 (6 bases). V was clipped by 0 bases and J by 4 bases, with 15 bases between them. From germline, CDR1 is SGHRS and CDR2 YFSETQ. This CDR3 is built from 16 residues. The CDR3 loop is CASSLAGRGGADTQYF. CDR3 in DNA: TGCGCCAGCAGCTTGGCCGGGCGGGGTGGTGCAGATACGCAGTATTTT.

This clonotype was found a few times. The chain has TRBV12-3 or TRBV12-4 and TRBJ2-1; D might be TRBD1 (6 bases). The CDR3 runs to 16 residues. Trimming removed 3 bases at V and 8 bases at J, with 20 bases between. The CDR3: CASSFDRDNALDEQFF. DNA for the CDR3: TGTGCCAGCAGTTTTGACCGGGACAATGCCCTCGATGAGCAGTTCTTC.

This clonotype appeared a few times. The chain is built from TRBV29-1 and TRBJ1-2; the match to TRBD1 covers 8 bases. The germline V gene encodes CDR1 SQVTM and CDR2 ANQGSEA. V lost 3 bases, J lost 7 bases, and 4 bases stayed unmatched. The CDR3 runs to 12 residues. The CDR3 sequence: CSVEAGGSGYTF. In nucleotides, the CDR3 is TGCAGCGTTGAGGCAGGGGGCTCTGGCTACACCTTC.

This clonotype was found many times. The CDR3 loop is CASSLEPYNEQFF. In nucleotides, the CDR3 is TGTGCCAGCAGCTTAGAACCTTACAATGAGCAGTTCTTC. This chain joins TRBV11-2 and TRBJ2-1; D not resolved. V lost 0 bases to trimming and J lost 4 bases, with 4 bases between them. This CDR3 has 13 amino acids. Germline V gene sequence: CDR1 SGHAT, CDR2 FQNNGV.

This clonotype turned up a few times. The chain links TRBV4-1 to TRBJ2-7; 8 nucleotides line up with TRBD2. Germline loops: CDR1 MGHRA, CDR2 YSYEKL. This CDR3 is built from 16 residues. V gave up 0 bases and J gave up 3 bases; unmatched junction bases: 7. The CDR3 nucleotides are TGCGCCAGCAGCCAAGAGCCCCTTAGCGGGAACTACGAGCAGTACTTC. Protein sequence: CASSQEPLSGNYEQYF.

This clonotype has at least ten counts. V is TRBV20-1 and J is TRBJ1-1; TRBD1 matches at 9 bases. Unmatched junction bases numbered 2, after V lost 0 bases and J lost 3 bases. The CDR3 extends over 14 amino acids. Per germline, CDR1 DFQATT and CDR2 SNEGSKA (reference sequence). The CDR3 loop reads CSARDGDRDTEAFF. The CDR3 nucleotides read TGCAGTGCTAGAGATGGGGACAGGGACACTGAAGCTTTCTTT.